The following is a T cell receptor beta chain sequence with its context. Its cognate antigen is unknown. V was shortened by 0 bases and J by 6 bases, with 12 bases between the two germline ends. Germline loops: CDR1 ENHRY, CDR2 SYGVKD. This CDR3 has 15 amino acids. This entry comes from a study of identical twins. Points from the study as a whole: Beta clonotypes that were abundant in cord blood contained fewer insertions, a pattern absent from memory repertoires.

TCRdb redid the calling of the 5' RACE reads with MiXCR, one entry per CDR3 protein. The sample yields some 590,000 distinct CDR3 sequences, 7.5% to 10% seen once. These data also formed part of another study, on yellow fever vaccine responses in identical twins.

The sequence derives from a woman younger than 35 in good health. Sequenced material: PBMCs. The chain has TRBV10-3 and TRBJ1-5; D gene uncertain. Written as DNA, the CDR3 is TGTGCCATCAGTGAGTCGGAGGGTGTAGGTCAGCCCCAGCATTTT. Protein: CAISESEGVGQPQHF.